Below are 30 T cell receptor beta chains sequenced from a single sample in a study of blood T cell repertoires in COVID-19 (TCRdb year 2020). Libraries were prepared through the immunoSEQ multiplex PCR assay. Held by TCRdb, this immuneACCESS table contains in-frame sequences only and omits some clones. Under half of the omission traces to an unresolved V gene where checked; the cause of the rest is unknown. In this sample the table shows some 90,000 clones, around 85% of which occur a single time. The ten top clones hold 4% to 5.5% of the sample. Source material: peripheral blood. These receptors were obtained from a man aged 55 to 70 with acute or convalescent COVID-19.

This clone was recorded a few times. The genes are TRBV2 and TRBJ1-6; the match to TRBD1 covers 9 bases. The CDR3 is made up of 15 amino acids. The germline CDR1 and CDR2 sequences are SNHLY and FYNNEI. Trimming removed 6 bases from V and 6 bases from J; junction bases left unmatched: 6. The chain's CDR3 is CASRWTGVGNSPLHF. The CDR3 DNA follows: TGTGCCAGCAGGTGGACAGGGGTCGGTAATTCACCCCTCCACTTT.

The chain recombines TRBV9 with TRBJ1-1; TRBD1 might be the D (5 bases). The CDR3 is 14 residues long. Deletions cut 4 bases from V and 5 bases from J, with 15 bases between. Germline CDR1 SGDLS, CDR2 YYNGEE. The CDR3 DNA reads TGTGCCAGCAGCCGAGACAGCCCCGGGACTGAAGCTTTCTTT. Translated: CASSRDSPGTEAFF.

The V call is TRBV19, the J call TRBJ1-2; 10 nucleotides agree with TRBD1. Unmatched junction bases numbered 6, after V lost 3 bases and J lost 8 bases. The CDR3 consists of 14 residues. CDR1 and CDR2 (germline): LNHDA, SQIVND (reference sequence). The CDR3 sequence is CASSIRDRGRGYTF. The CDR3 DNA reads TGTGCCAGTAGTATTCGGGACAGGGGTCGAGGCTACACCTTC.

This chain links TRBV10-3 with TRBJ1-4, with 8 bases that match TRBD1. The CDR3 loop spans 15 amino acids. After removal of 6 bases from V and 8 bases from J, the junction contained 11 bases not matched to a gene. CDR1 is ENHRY, CDR2 SYGVKD, per germline. The CDR3 DNA reads TGTGCCATCAGGGAACCGGGACAGGCTGGAGAAAAACTGTTTTTT. Translation: CAIREPGQAGEKLFF.

The chain couples TRBV5-5 to TRBJ1-5, with TRBD1 matching over 8 bases. CDR3 length: 16 residues. Germline assignment: CDR1 SGHKS and CDR2 YYEKEE (reference sequence). V was clipped by 4 bases and J by 3 bases; unmatched bases: 9. CDR3 coding DNA: TGTGCCAGCAGCCAACAGGACAGGGTAATCAATCAGCCCCAGCATTTT. The encoded protein is CASSQQDRVINQPQHF.

The gene calls are TRBV18 and TRBJ1-4; TRBD1 is a possible D gene (5 bases). Trimming took 4 bases from V and 7 from J, leaving 13 bases between them. CDR3 size: 14 residues. CDR1 is KGHSH, CDR2 LQKENI, per germline. The CDR3 reads CASSRGGFGEKLFF. CDR3 DNA sequence: TGTGCCAGCTCACGGGGGGGATTTGGTGAAAAACTGTTTTTT.

The V gene is TRBV3-1 (or the pseudogene TRBV3-2), the J gene TRBJ2-2, with D possibly TRBD2 on 6 matching bases. The V gene's germline CDR1 is LGHDT and CDR2 YNNKEL (reference sequence). Trimming took 10 bases from V and 2 from J, leaving 17 bases between them. CDR3 length equals 15 residues. CDR3 protein: CATGRRGSNTGELFF. The CDR3 nucleotides read TGTGCCACGGGCCGTCGGGGGAGTAACACCGGGGAGCTGTTTTTT.

The gene calls are TRBV6-2 or TRBV6-3 and TRBJ2-2; TRBD1 aligns across 7 bases. Germline V lookup: CDR1 MNHEY, CDR2 SVGEGT. Trimming removed 2 bases from V and 1 base from J; junction bases left unmatched: 4. The CDR3 contains 16 residues. CDR3 DNA: TGTGCCAGCAGTTACAAGGGACAGTTGAACACCGGGGAGCTGTTTTTT. It yields the protein CASSYKGQLNTGELFF.

The chain combines TRBV6-5 with TRBJ1-1, with 10 bases aligning to TRBD1. J gave up 10 bases and V 0 bases, and 11 bases lay outside the gene matches. CDR3 size: 16 residues. The germline V gene has CDR1 MNHEY and CDR2 SVGAGI. CDR3 bases: TGTGCCAGCAGTTACTCCCCGGGGACAGGGGATTTTTTAGCTTTCTTT. Translation gives CASSYSPGTGDFLAFF.

This clone was seen more than once but under ten times. The chain has TRBV5-6 and TRBJ1-4; 8 bases fit TRBD1. Trimming cost V 3 bases and J 3 bases; bases outside gene matches: 7. This CDR3 is built from 16 residues. Germline lookup yields CDR1 SGHDT and CDR2 YYEEEE. This chain's CDR3 is CASSSLDRASNEKLFF. DNA for the CDR3: TGTGCCAGCAGCTCCTTGGACAGGGCGTCTAATGAAAAACTGTTTTTT.

This chain links TRBV6-5 with TRBJ2-7; maybe TRBD1 (6 bases). V was cut by 2 bases and J by 3 bases, with 11 bases left in between. The CDR3 is 14 amino acids. Per germline, CDR1 MNHEY and CDR2 SVGAGI. The CDR3 is CASSYEGHGYEQYF. CDR3 nucleotides: TGTGCCAGCAGTTACGAGGGACACGGCTACGAGCAGTACTTC.

This clone was detected many times. The chain combines TRBV20-1 with TRBJ1-2; D unclear. Germline V gene data show CDR1 as DFQATT and CDR2 as SNEGSKA (reference sequence). V lost 7 bases and J 3 bases, leaving 9 bases between the germline ends. This CDR3 has 11 amino acids. This CDR3 is CSVIGDYGYTF. As DNA, the CDR3 is TGCAGTGTAATAGGAGACTATGGCTACACCTTC.

DNA of the CDR3: TGTGCCAGCAGCTTAAGGGGAACCATGAACACTGAAGCTTTCTTT. It translates to CASSLRGTMNTEAFF. The chain links TRBV7-2 to TRBJ1-1; D is possibly TRBD1 (5 bases). Per germline, CDR1 SGHTA and CDR2 FQGNSA. Trimming took off 2 bases at V and 0 bases at J, with 10 bases between the two ends. The CDR3 extends over 15 amino acids.

This chain uses TRBV30 with TRBJ1-1; 7 positions agree with TRBD1. Germline loops: CDR1 GTSNPN, CDR2 SVGIG (reference sequence). The CDR3 covers 18 residues. Trimming removed 3 bases from V and 2 bases from J; junction bases left unmatched: 18. For the CDR3, the DNA is TGTGCCTGGAGAGACAAACATTGGGGACAGTCGGGAAACACTGAAGCTTTCTTT. Its protein is CAWRDKHWGQSGNTEAFF.

This chain joins TRBV11-2 and TRBJ2-5; a weak D match, TRBD2 (6 bases). Trimming removed 5 bases from V and 1 base from J, with 11 bases in between. The CDR3 runs to 14 residues. Germline CDR1 is SGHAT and CDR2 is FQNNGV. The CDR3 DNA reads as TGTGCCAGCAGCAAAGCGGGTGCCCAAGAGACCCAGTACTTC. Translation: CASSKAGAQETQYF.

The chain joins TRBV29-1 to TRBJ1-1, with TRBD1 matching over 8 bases. This CDR3 has 12 residues. V lost 6 bases, J lost 3 bases, and 3 bases stayed unmatched. From germline, CDR1 is SQVTM and CDR2 ANQGSEA. As DNA, the CDR3 is TGCAGCGTACAACAGGGGGACACTGAAGCTTTCTTT. It translates to CSVQQGDTEAFF.

The chain joins TRBV6-5 to TRBJ2-7; 8 nucleotides match TRBD1. The J segment lost 5 bases and the V segment lost 3 bases, leaving 6 bases of the junction unmatched. Germline lookup yields CDR1 MNHEY and CDR2 SVGAGI. There are 14 residues in the CDR3. CDR3 in amino acids: CASSYDRGNNEQYF. The CDR3 DNA sequence: TGTGCCAGCAGTTATGACAGGGGCAACAACGAGCAGTACTTC.

The rearrangement uses TRBV6-6 and TRBJ2-7; the D is unclear. Trimming removed 5 bases at V and 2 bases at J, with 10 bases between. CDR3 length equals 13 residues. Germline values: CDR1 MNHNY, CDR2 SVGAGI (reference sequence). The CDR3 is CASSRTETYEQYF. CDR3 nucleotides: TGTGCCAGCAGTCGGACGGAGACCTACGAGCAGTACTTC.

The CDR3 bases are TGCAGCGTTCGGTCAGGGGGAGAGACCCAGTACTTC. Amino acids: CSVRSGGETQYF. The chain couples TRBV29-1 to TRBJ2-5, with 7 bases that match TRBD1. The length of the CDR3 is 12 residues. Trimming removed 5 bases from V and 4 bases from J; junction bases left unmatched: 4. Looked up from germline, CDR1 is SQVTM and CDR2 is ANQGSEA.

This chain connects TRBV6-5 to TRBJ2-1; TRBD2 matches 13 bases. Germline V gene data show CDR1 as MNHEY and CDR2 as SVGAGI. V trimming: 6 bases; J trimming: 8 bases; junction bases outside the gene matches: 4. The CDR3 extends over 14 amino acids. CDR3: CASRRTSGSYEQFF. CDR3 in DNA: TGTGCCAGCAGGCGGACTAGCGGGAGCTATGAGCAGTTCTTC.

Only a few counts were recorded for this clone. The chain carries TRBV19 and TRBJ2-3; D may be TRBD2 (7 bases). This CDR3 comprises 14 residues. Trimming took 5 bases from V and 1 from J, leaving 10 bases between them. From germline, CDR1 is LNHDA and CDR2 SQIVND (reference sequence). CDR3 coding DNA: TGTGCCAGTAGTCTGGGGGGGCGCACAGATACGCAGTATTTT. Protein: CASSLGGRTDTQYF.

The chain combines TRBV10-3 with TRBJ2-3, with 10 positions matching TRBD1. V was pared by 0 bases and J by 4 bases, with 7 bases of the junction left unmatched. The CDR3 sequence is 17 residues long. The germline gives CDR1 ENHRY, CDR2 SYGVKD. Here the CDR3 reads CAISESVGTGDADTQYF. The CDR3 bases are TGTGCCATCAGTGAGTCGGTCGGGACAGGGGACGCAGATACGCAGTATTTT.

The rearrangement links TRBV19 to TRBJ2-7, with no clear D. Germline CDR1 and CDR2: LNHDA and SQIVND (reference sequence). The CDR3 has 14 amino acids. Trimming took off 5 bases at V and 3 bases at J, with 14 bases between the two ends. The CDR3 DNA is TGTGCCAGTAGTCCCTGGGCAGGCCACTACGAGCAGTACTTC. Translating gives CASSPWAGHYEQYF.

This chain joins TRBV2 and TRBJ2-5, with 8 bases that match TRBD1. The CDR3 has 14 amino acids. CDR1 and CDR2 from the germline V gene are SNHLY and FYNNEI. V was clipped by 8 bases and J by 3 bases; unmatched bases: 8. The CDR3 sequence is CASGRDRTKETQYF. The CDR3, as DNA: TGTGCCAGCGGCCGGGACAGGACGAAAGAGACCCAGTACTTC.

The V and J genes are TRBV9 and TRBJ2-5; weak D call: TRBD1 (5 bases). The length of the CDR3 is 17 residues. V dropped 3 bases and J dropped 2 bases, with 20 bases sitting between them. The germline V gene encodes CDR1 SGDLS and CDR2 YYNGEE. The CDR3 sequence is CASSEGRRQGAQETQYF. CDR3 in DNA: TGTGCCAGCAGCGAAGGAAGGAGACAAGGGGCTCAAGAGACCCAGTACTTC.

The rearrangement joins TRBV21-1 to TRBJ1-5; the table's D call of TRBD1 was not tested on the DNA. TRBV21-1 is a pseudogene locus. There are 15 residues in the CDR3. The CDR3 reads CASSKTGDITQPQHF. DNA of the CDR3: TGTGCCAGCAGCAAGACAGGGGATATCACTCAGCCCCAGCATTTT.

V usage is TRBV29-1 and J usage is TRBJ2-3, with D perhaps TRBD1 (6 bases). CDR1 SQVTM and CDR2 ANQGSEA come from the germline V gene. V dropped 6 bases and J dropped 6 bases, with 19 bases sitting between them. The CDR3 runs to 14 residues. The CDR3: CSVHLQVGGDTQYF. The CDR3 coding sequence is TGCAGCGTCCACCTACAGGTTGGGGGCGATACGCAGTATTTT.

This clone was detected only once. The rearrangement links TRBV19 to TRBJ2-7; 7 nucleotides align to TRBD2. The V gene's germline CDR1 is LNHDA and CDR2 SQIVND (reference sequence). This CDR3 has 16 amino acids. V shed 6 bases and J 5 bases; nucleotides not matched to a gene: 16. The CDR3 DNA reads TGTGCCAGTAGCTCTATCCTCTCTAGCGGTCTCGACGAGCAGTACTTC. Its protein product is CASSSILSSGLDEQYF.

This rearrangement joins TRBV28 to TRBJ2-7; D possibly corresponds to TRBD2 (6 bases). V lost 2 bases, J lost 2 bases, and 10 bases lay in between. The CDR3 length is 14 residues. The germline gives CDR1 MDHEN, CDR2 SYDVKM. The CDR3 spells CASSLSSGTYEQYF. The DNA of the CDR3 is TGTGCCAGCAGTTTAAGTAGCGGTACCTACGAGCAGTACTTC.

There are a few counts of this clone. The chain combines TRBV28 with TRBJ2-7, with 9 bases that match TRBD2. Germline CDR1 is MDHEN and CDR2 is SYDVKM. This CDR3 comprises 15 residues. V lost 6 bases and J lost 1; bases outside the gene matches: 7. For the CDR3, the DNA is TGTGCCAGCAGCATTAGCGGGAGAGGGTCCTACGAGCAGTACTTC. Its protein product is CASSISGRGSYEQYF.